This T cell receptor beta chain was recorded in a study of regulatory T cells in long-lasting Graves disease. Whole-study findings and limits: TRBV28 was favored in persistent disease, as were TRBJ1-2 and TRBJ2-5.

Trimming took off 4 bases at V and 3 bases at J, with 9 bases between the two ends. This CDR3 comprises 13 residues. CDR1 is LNHDA, CDR2 SQIVND, per germline (reference sequence). The sample holds a few counts of this clonotype. The antigen remains undetermined. Arm-PCR of CDR3 regions and iRepertoire HTBI primers were the basis on which TCR beta libraries were built. MiXCR, run by TCRdb on the multiplex PCR reads, gives a single entry per CDR3 protein. In the table there are under 450,000 distinct CDR3 sequences, 20% to 25% of which are singletons. Time point here: persistent/refractory GD, antithyroid drugs over 5 years with positive TRAb. The TCR library was made from RNA that had been extracted from PBMCs in TRIzol.

The chain combines TRBV19 with TRBJ2-5; D is unclear. The TCR was taken from a woman in her 40s with Graves disease. The sequences come from peripheral blood mononuclear cells (PBMCs), collected when the disease was refractory, from a patient treated with antithyroid drugs. This chain's CDR3 is CASSRYSEETQYF. The CDR3 coding sequence is TGTGCCAGTAGTAGGTACTCGGAAGAGACCCAGTACTTC.